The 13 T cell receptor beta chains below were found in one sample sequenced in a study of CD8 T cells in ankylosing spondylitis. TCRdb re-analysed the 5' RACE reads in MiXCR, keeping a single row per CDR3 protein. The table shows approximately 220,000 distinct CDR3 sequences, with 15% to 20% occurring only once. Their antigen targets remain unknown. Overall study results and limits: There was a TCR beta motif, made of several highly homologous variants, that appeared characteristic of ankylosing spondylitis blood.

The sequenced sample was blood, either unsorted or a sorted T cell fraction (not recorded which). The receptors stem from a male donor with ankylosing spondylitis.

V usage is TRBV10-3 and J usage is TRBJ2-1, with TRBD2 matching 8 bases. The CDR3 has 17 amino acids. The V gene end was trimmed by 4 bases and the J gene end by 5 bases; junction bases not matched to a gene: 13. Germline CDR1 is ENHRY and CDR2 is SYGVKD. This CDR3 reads CAISVGAGTRGNNEQFF. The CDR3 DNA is TGTGCCATCAGTGTTGGAGCCGGGACTAGAGGGAACAATGAGCAGTTCTTC.

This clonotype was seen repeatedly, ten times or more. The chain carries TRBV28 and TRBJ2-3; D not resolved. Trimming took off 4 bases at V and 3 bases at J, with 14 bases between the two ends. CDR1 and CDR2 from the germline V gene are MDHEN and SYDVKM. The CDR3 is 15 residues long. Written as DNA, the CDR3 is TGTGCCAGCAGTTCTGGGCGGCAGGTAACAGATACGCAGTATTTT. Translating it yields CASSSGRQVTDTQYF.

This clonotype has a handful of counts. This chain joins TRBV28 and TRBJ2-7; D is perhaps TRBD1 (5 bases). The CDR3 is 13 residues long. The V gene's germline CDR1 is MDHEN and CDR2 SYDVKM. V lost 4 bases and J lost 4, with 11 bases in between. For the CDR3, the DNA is TGTGCCAGCAGTTCCCGGACAAATTACGAGCAGTACTTC. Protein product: CASSSRTNYEQYF.

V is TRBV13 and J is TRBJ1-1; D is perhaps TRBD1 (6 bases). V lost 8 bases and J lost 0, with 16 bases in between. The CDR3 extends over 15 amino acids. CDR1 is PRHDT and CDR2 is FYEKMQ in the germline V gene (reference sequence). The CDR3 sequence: CASLPGAGMNTEAFF. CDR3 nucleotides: TGTGCCAGCCTGCCGGGGGCGGGAATGAACACTGAAGCTTTCTTT.

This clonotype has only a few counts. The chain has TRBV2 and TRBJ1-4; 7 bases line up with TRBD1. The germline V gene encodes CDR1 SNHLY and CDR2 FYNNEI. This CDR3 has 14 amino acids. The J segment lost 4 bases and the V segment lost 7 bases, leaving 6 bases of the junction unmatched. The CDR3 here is CASMGGDSNEKLFF. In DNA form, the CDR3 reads TGTGCCAGCATGGGGGGGGACAGTAATGAAAAACTGTTTTTT.

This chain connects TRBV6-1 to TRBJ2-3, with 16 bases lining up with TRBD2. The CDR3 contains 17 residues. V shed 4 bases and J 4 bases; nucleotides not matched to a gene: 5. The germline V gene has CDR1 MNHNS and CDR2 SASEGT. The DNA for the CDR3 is TGTGCCAGCAGTGGTTCCGGGACTAGCGGGAGGGCAGATACGCAGTATTTT. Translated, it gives CASSGSGTSGRADTQYF.

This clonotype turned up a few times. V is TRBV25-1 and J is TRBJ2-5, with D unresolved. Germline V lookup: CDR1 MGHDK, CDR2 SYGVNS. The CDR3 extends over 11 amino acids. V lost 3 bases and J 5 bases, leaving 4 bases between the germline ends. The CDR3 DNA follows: TGTGCCAGCAGTGACGGCGAGACCCAGTACTTC. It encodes CASSDGETQYF.

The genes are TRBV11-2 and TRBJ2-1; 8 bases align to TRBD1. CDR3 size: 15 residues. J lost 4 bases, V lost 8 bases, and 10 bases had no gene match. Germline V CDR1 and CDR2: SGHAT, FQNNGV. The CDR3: CASSPGTGNYNEQFF. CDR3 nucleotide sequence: TGTGCCAGCTCACCCGGGACAGGAAATTACAATGAGCAGTTCTTC.

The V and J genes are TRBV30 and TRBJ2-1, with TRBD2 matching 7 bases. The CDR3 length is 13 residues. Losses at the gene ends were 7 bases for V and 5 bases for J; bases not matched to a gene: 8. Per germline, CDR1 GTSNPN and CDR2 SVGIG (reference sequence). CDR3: CAFAGTTHNEQFF. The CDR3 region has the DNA TGTGCCTTCGCGGGGACTACTCACAATGAGCAGTTCTTC.

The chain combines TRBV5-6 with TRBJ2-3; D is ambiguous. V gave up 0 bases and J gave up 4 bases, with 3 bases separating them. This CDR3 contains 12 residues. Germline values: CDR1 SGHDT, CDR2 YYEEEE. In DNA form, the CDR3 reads TGTGCCAGCAGCTTGGTTGCAGATACGCAGTATTTT. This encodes CASSLVADTQYF. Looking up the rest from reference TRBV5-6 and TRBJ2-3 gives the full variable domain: DAGVTQSPTHLIKTRGQQVTLRCSPKSGHDTVSWYQQALGQGPQFIFQYYEEEERQRGNFPDRFSGHQFPNYSSELNVNALLLGDSALYLCASSLVADTQYFGPGTRLTVL.

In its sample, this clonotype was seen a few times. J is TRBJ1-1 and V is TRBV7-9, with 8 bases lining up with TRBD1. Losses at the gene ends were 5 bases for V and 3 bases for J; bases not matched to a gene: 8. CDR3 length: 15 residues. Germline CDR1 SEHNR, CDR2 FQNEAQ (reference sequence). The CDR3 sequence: CASSPWTGRDTEAFF. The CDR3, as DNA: TGTGCCAGCAGCCCCTGGACAGGGAGGGACACTGAAGCTTTCTTT.

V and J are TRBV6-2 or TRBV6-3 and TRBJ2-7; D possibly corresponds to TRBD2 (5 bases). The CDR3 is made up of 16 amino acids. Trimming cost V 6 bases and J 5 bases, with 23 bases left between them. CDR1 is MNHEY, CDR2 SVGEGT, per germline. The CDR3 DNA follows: TGTGCCAGCAGAGACCTAACTCCCGGGGTAATCGACGAGCAGTACTTC. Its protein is CASRDLTPGVIDEQYF.

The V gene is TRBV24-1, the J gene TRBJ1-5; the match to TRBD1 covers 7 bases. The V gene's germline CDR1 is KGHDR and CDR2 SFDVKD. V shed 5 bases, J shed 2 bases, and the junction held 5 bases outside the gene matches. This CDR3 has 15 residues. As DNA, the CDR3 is TGTGCCACCAGTGCCCGAGGGGGCGGCAATCAGCCCCAGCATTTT. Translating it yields CATSARGGGNQPQHF.